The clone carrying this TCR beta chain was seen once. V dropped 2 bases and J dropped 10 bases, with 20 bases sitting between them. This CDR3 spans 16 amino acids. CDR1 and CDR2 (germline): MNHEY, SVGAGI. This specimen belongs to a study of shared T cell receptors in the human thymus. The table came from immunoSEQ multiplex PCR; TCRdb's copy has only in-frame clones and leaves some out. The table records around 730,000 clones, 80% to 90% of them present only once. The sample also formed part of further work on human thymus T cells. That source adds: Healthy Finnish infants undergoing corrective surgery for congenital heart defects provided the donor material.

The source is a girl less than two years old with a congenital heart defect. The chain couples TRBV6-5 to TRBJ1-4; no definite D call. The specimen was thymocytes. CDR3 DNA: TGTGCCAGCAGTTACGTGGCGTCGGAGGGCTCAGGAAAACTGTTTTTT. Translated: CASSYVASEGSGKLFF.